A selection of T cell receptor beta chains follows, all from one sample in a study of monozygotic twins with inflammatory bowel disease. TCRdb reprocessed the 5' RACE reads and reports one entry per CDR3 protein, with no DNA. This sample's table has 400,000 to 500,000 distinct CDR3 sequences. Input material: blood. The receptors stem from a human donor with ulcerative colitis or Crohn's disease, or a healthy co-twin of an affected twin (not recorded which). The CDR3 runs from the conserved cysteine through the conserved F or W.

TRBV7-9	TRBJ1-5	CASSQGTGRRQPQHF
TRBV5-1	TRBJ1-1	CASSTGQGTGTEAFF
TRBV9	TRBJ1-2	CASSPYPGALKDGYTF
TRBV28	TRBJ2-1	CASSFLAEAYNEQFF
TRBV4-1	TRBJ1-2	CASSQDFAENYGYTF
TRBV7-9	TRBJ1-1	CASSYHPVTGGNTEAFF
TRBV4-3	TRBJ2-1	CASSLTTRSGEQFF
TRBV5-1	TRBJ2-3	CASRHLGATDTQYF
TRBV7-2	TRBJ1-2	CASSFRPVPNYGYTF
TRBV5-5	TRBJ1-1	CASSLGQPSTEAFF
TRBV28	TRBJ2-7	CASSTPAPGDSYEQYF
TRBV9	TRBJ2-1	CASSVDRVGEQFF
TRBV5-4	TRBJ2-3	CASSSGQGLGDTQYF
TRBV30	TRBJ2-7	CAWSTHNYEQYF
TRBV20-1	TRBJ2-5	CSARRRQGARETQYF
TRBV12-3/TRBV12-4	TRBJ2-1	CASSSPYSGSGVRDEQFF
TRBV5-8	TRBJ1-2	CASRLTYGYTF
TRBV6-5	TRBJ2-2	CASSYSILRTTNTGELFF
TRBV15	TRBJ2-5	CATSSNRGTEETQYF
TRBV5-6	TRBJ2-3	CASSRMVTDTQYF
TRBV19	TRBJ1-6	CASSMDDRGALHF
TRBV11-2	TRBJ1-1	CASSLTFGADFLNTEAFF
TRBV20-1	TRBJ2-3	CSAPDRVTDTQYF
TRBV30	TRBJ2-2	CAWSVGLVFGATDAGELFF
TRBV7-6	TRBJ2-2	CASSGQPNTGELFF
TRBV7-2	TRBJ2-2	CASSAGTSPGELFF
TRBV11-2	TRBJ2-1	CASSLHRVANEQFF
TRBV7-9	TRBJ1-6	CASRGSGAENSPLHF
TRBV6-1	TRBJ1-5	CASTAAWSGQYSNQPQHF
TRBV11-2	TRBJ2-1	CASTGGGGFSYNEQFF
TRBV5-1	TRBJ1-6	CASTPGTANNSPLHF
TRBV3-1	TRBJ1-1	CASARGGQNTEAFF
TRBV11-2	TRBJ2-1	CASSWGLAGGPQFF
TRBV7-2	TRBJ1-2	CASSLAASDYGYTF
TRBV6-5	TRBJ2-7	CASSYSIGAAYEQYF
TRBV28	TRBJ1-2	CASSTEGQGSFGYTF
TRBV7-9	TRBJ2-2	CASSLKGFTGELFF
TRBV27	TRBJ2-7	CASRGTGSASYEQYF
TRBV20-1	TRBJ2-3	CSARTSGADTQYF
TRBV13	TRBJ2-3	CASSLATADTQYF
TRBV5-4	TRBJ2-5	CASSLNSRQETQYF
TRBV7-9	TRBJ1-4	CASSQIGQGWEKLFF
TRBV12-3/TRBV12-4	TRBJ1-5	CASSLSGDQPQHF
TRBV5-6	TRBJ1-6	CASSLDPSYNSPLHF
TRBV7-9	TRBJ2-1	CASSGQVGTSRNEQFF
TRBV6-2/TRBV6-3	TRBJ1-1	CASKKDGSNTEAFF